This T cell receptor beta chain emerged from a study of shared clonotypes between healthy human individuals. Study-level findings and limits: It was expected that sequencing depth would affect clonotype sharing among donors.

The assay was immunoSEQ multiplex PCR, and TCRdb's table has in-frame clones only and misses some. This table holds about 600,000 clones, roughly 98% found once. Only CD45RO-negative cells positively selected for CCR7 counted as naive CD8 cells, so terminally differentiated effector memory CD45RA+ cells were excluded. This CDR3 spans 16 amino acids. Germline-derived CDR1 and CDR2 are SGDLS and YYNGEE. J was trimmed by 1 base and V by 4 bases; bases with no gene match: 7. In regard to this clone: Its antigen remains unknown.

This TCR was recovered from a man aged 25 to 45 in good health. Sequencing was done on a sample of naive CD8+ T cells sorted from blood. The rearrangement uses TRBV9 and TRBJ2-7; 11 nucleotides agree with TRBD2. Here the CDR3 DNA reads TGTGCCAGCAGCCCAGACGGGACTAGCGGTTCCTACGAGCAGTACTTC. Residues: CASSPDGTSGSYEQYF.